The clone carrying this T cell receptor beta chain was picked up a small number of times. The data derive from a study of T-cell memory formation after mild COVID-19. Using its own MiXCR run on the 5' RACE reads, TCRdb lists one record per CDR3 protein. The sample includes 250,000 to 350,000 distinct CDR3 sequences, about 15% seen only once; the top ten take 20% to 25%. The CDR3 extends over 13 amino acids. Per the germline V gene, CDR1 is SEHNR and CDR2 is FQNEAQ (reference sequence). Germline trimming cut 5 bases from V and 14 bases from J; bases unmatched to any gene: 6. The sequence was obtained from a man younger than 35 who had mild COVID-19 (a few samples of this study predate the infection). Cell type and time point are not known. Sequencing used PBMCs or a T cell subset sorted from them (not recorded which). This chain uses TRBV7-9 with TRBJ1-6, with 10 bases aligning to TRBD1. The CDR3, as DNA: TGTGCCAGCAGCATGGGACAGGGGTTGACCCTCCACTTT. It yields the protein CASSMGQGLTLHF.